The present TCR beta chain was sequenced within a study of OX40 agonist ivuxolimab in advanced cancers. With 0 bases clipped from V and 7 bases from J, the junction kept 4 bases outside the gene matches. Germline-derived CDR1 and CDR2 are MNHNY and SVGAGI (reference sequence). CDR3 size: 14 residues. TCRdb's table, derived via immunoSEQ multiplex PCR, lists solely in-frame clones and lacks some. The data show some 71,000 clones, about 83% seen once. The chain employs TRBV6-6 and TRBJ2-7, with 9 bases lining up with TRBD2. The sample was CD4+ or CD8+ T cells sorted from blood, taken in a trial of the OX40 agonist ivuxolimab. This clonotype originated in an adult with an advanced solid tumor such as melanoma, head and neck, liver or kidney cancer. CDR3 coding DNA: TGTGCCAGCAGTTACTCGCGGGGGGGTTGGGAGCAGTACTTC. Translation: CASSYSRGGWEQYF.